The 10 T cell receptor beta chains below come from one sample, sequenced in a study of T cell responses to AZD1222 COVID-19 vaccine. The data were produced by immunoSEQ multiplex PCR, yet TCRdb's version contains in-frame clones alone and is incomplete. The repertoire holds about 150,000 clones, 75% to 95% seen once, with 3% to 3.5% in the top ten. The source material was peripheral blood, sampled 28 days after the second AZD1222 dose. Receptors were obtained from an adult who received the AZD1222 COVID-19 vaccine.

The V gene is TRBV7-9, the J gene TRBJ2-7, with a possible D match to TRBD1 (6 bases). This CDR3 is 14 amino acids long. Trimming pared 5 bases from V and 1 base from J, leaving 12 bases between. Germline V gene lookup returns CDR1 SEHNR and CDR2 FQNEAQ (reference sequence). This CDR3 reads CASSPGAPSYEQYF. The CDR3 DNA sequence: TGTGCCAGCAGCCCAGGGGCCCCATCCTACGAGCAGTACTTC.

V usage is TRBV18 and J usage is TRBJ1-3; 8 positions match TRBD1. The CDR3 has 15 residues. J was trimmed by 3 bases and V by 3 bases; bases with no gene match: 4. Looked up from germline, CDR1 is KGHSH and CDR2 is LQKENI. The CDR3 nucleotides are TGTGCCAGCTCACCGACAGGGGAGGATGGAAACACCATATATTTT. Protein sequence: CASSPTGEDGNTIYF.

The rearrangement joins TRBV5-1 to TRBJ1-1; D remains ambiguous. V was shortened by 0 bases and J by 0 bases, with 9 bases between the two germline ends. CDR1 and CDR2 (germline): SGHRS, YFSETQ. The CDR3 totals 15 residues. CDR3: CASSLDFRVNTEAFF. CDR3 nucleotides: TGCGCCAGCAGCTTGGATTTTCGGGTGAACACTGAAGCTTTCTTT. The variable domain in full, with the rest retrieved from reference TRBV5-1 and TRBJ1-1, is KAGVTQTPRYLIKTRGQQVTLSCSPISGHRSVSWYQQTPGQGLQFLFEYFSETQRNKGNFPGRFSGRQFSNSRSEMNVSTLELGDSALYLCASSLDFRVNTEAFFGQGTRLTVV.

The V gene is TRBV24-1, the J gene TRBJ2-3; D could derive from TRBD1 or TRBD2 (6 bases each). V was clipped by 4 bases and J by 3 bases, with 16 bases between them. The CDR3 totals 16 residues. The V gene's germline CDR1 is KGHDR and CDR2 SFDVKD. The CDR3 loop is CATSEGARGRTDTQYF. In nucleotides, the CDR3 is TGTGCCACCAGTGAGGGGGCTCGGGGGAGAACAGATACGCAGTATTTT.

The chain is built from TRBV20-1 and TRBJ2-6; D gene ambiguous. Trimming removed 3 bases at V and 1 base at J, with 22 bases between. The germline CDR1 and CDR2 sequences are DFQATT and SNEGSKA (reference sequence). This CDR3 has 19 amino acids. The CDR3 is CSASALNPTMRSGANVLTF. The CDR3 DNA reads TGCAGTGCTAGTGCGCTTAATCCTACGATGAGGTCTGGGGCCAACGTCCTGACTTTC.

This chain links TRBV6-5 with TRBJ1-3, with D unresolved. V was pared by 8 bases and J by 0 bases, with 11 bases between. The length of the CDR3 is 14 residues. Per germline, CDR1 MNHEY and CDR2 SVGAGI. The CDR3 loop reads CASAARLSGNTIYF. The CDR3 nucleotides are TGTGCCAGCGCGGCAAGACTCTCTGGAAACACCATATATTTT.

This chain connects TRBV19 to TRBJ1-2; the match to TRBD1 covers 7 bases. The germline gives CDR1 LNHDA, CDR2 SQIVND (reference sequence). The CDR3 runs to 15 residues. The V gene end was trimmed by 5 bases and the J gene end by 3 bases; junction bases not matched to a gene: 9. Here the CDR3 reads CASSSPTTGHYGYTF. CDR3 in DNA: TGTGCCAGTAGTTCCCCCACGACAGGGCACTATGGCTACACCTTC.

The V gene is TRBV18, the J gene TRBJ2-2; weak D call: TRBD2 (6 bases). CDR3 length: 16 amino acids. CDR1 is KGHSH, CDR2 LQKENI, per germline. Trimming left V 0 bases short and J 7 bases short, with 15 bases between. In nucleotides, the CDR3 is TGTGCCAGCTCACCACCGATTCGGGGGACGGGCGGGGAGCTGTTTTTT. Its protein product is CASSPPIRGTGGELFF.

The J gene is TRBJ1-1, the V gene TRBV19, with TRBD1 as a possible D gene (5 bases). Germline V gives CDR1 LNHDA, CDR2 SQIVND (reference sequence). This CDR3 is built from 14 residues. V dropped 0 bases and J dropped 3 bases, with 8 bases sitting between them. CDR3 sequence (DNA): TGTGCCAGTAGTATAGACAGGGCGTACACTGAAGCTTTCTTT. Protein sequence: CASSIDRAYTEAFF.

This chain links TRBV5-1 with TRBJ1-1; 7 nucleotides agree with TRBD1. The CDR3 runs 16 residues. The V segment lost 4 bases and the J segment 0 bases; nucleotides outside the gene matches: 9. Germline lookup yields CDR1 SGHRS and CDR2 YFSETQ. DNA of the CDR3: TGCGCCAGCAGCCCCCCAGGGACAGCTATGAACACTGAAGCTTTCTTT. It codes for CASSPPGTAMNTEAFF.